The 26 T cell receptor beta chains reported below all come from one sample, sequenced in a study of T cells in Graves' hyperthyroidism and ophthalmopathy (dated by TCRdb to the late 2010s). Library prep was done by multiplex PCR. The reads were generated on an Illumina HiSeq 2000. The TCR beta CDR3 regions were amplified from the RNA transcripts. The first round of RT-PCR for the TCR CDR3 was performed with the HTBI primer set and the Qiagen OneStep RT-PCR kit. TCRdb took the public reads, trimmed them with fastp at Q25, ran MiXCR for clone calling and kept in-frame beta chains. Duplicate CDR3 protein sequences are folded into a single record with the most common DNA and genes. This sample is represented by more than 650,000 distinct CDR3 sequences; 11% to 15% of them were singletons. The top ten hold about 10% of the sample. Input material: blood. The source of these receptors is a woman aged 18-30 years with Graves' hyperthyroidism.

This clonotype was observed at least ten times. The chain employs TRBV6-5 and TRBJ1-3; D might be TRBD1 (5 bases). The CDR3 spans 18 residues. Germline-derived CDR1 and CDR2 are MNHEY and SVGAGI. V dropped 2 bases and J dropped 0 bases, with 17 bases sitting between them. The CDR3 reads CASSYRGEALTSGNTIYF. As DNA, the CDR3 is TGTGCCAGCAGTTACCGGGGCGAAGCCTTAACCTCTGGAAACACCATATATTTT.

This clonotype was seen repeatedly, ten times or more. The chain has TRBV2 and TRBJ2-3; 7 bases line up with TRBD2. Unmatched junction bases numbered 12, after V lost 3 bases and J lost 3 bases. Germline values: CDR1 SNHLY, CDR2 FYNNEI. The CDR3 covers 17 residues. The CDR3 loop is CASSEPGGLMMTDTQYF. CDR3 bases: TGTGCCAGCAGTGAGCCGGGAGGATTGATGATGACAGATACGCAGTATTTT.

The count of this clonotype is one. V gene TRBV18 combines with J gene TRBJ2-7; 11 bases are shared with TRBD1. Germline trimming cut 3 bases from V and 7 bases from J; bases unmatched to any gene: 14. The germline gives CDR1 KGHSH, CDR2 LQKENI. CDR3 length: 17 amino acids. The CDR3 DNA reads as TGTGCCAGCTCACCCCCGACTCCCGGGACAGGGGGGATTGAGCAGTACTTC. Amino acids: CASSPPTPGTGGIEQYF.

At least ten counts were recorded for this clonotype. CDR3 region: CASSISSGTGDEQYF. DNA of the CDR3: TGTGCCAGCAGTATTTCGTCCGGGACAGGAGACGAGCAGTACTTC. V and J are TRBV28 and TRBJ2-7; 8 bases map to TRBD1. Germline assignment: CDR1 MDHEN and CDR2 SYDVKM. CDR3 length: 15 residues. Trimming took 5 bases from V and 5 from J; bases not matched to a gene: 11. Combining the CDR3 with reference TRBV28 and TRBJ2-7 gives the whole variable domain DVKVTQSSRYLVKRTGEKVFLECVQDMDHENMFWYRQDPGLGLRLIYFSYDVKMKEKGDIPEGYSVSREKKERFSLILESASTNQTSMYLCASSISSGTGDEQYFGPGTRLTVT.

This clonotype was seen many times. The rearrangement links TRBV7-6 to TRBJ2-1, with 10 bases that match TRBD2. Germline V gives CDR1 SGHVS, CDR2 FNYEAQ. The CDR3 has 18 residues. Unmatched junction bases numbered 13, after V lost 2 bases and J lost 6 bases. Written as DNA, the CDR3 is TGTGCCAGCAGCTTAAGCCCCCCGTCTAGCGGGAGTTTCAATGAGCAGTTCTTC. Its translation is CASSLSPPSSGSFNEQFF.

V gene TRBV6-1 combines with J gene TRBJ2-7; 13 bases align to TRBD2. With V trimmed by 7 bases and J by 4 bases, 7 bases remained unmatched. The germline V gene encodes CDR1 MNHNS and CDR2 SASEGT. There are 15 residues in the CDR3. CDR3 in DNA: TGTGCCAGCACCTCCGGACTAGCGGGAGCATACGAGCAGTACTTC. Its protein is CASTSGLAGAYEQYF.

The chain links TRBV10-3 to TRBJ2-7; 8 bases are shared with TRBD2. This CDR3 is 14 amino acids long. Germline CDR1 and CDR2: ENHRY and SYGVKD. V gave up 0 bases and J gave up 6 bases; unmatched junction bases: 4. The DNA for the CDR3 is TGTGCCATCAGTGAGTCGGGGGCGGGAGGCGAGCAGTACTTC. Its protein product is CAISESGAGGEQYF.

DNA of the CDR3: TGTGCCAGTAGTGGTGTGCATGGACAGGGGTTACCTTCCTACAATGAGCAGTTCTTC. Its translation is CASSGVHGQGLPSYNEQFF. This chain links TRBV19 with TRBJ2-1; 9 bases map to TRBD1. This CDR3 is 19 amino acids long. The germline V gene has CDR1 LNHDA and CDR2 SQIVND (reference sequence). The ends lost 5 bases at V and 1 base at J; junction bases unmatched: 15.

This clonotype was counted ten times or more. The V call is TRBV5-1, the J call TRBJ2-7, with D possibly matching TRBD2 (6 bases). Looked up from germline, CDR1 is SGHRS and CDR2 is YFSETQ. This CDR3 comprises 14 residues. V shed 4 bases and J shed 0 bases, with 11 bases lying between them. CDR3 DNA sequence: TGCGCCAGCAGCGAACCTAGCGCCTCCTACGAGCAGTACTTC. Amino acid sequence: CASSEPSASYEQYF.

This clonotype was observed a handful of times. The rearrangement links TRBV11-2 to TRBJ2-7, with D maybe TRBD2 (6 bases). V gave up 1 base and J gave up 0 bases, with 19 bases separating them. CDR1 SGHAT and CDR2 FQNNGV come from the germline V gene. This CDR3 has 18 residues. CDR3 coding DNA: TGTGCCAGCAGCTTAGGCCGGGACTCAAACATGGTCTCCTACGAGCAGTACTTC. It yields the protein CASSLGRDSNMVSYEQYF.

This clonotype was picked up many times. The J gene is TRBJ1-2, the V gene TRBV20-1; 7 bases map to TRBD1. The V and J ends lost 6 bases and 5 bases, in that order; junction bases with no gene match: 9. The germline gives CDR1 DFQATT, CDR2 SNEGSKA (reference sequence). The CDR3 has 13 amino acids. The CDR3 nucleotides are TGCAGTGCCGTCGACAGGGATGAGTATGGCTACACCTTC. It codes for CSAVDRDEYGYTF.

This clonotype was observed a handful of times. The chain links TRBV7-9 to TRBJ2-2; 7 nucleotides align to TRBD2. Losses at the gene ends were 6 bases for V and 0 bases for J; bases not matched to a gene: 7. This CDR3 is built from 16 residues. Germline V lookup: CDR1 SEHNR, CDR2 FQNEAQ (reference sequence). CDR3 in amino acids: CASRPNGGANTGELFF. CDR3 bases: TGTGCCAGCAGGCCCAATGGGGGGGCGAACACCGGGGAGCTGTTTTTT.

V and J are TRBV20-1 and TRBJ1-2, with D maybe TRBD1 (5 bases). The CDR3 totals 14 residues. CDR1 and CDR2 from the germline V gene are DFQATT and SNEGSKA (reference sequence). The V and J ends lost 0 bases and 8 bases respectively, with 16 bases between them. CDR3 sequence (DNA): TGCAGTGCTAGAGACCAGGTTCAGGGTCAAGGCTACACCTTC. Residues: CSARDQVQGQGYTF.

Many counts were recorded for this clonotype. The DNA for the CDR3 is TGCGCCAGCAGCTTGGATGGCGCGGGAGGTCTAACAGATACGCAGTATTTT. Encoded protein: CASSLDGAGGLTDTQYF. The genes are TRBV5-1 and TRBJ2-3, with 8 bases fitting TRBD2. This CDR3 is built from 17 residues. V shed 0 bases and J 3 bases; nucleotides not matched to a gene: 9. From germline, CDR1 is SGHRS and CDR2 YFSETQ.

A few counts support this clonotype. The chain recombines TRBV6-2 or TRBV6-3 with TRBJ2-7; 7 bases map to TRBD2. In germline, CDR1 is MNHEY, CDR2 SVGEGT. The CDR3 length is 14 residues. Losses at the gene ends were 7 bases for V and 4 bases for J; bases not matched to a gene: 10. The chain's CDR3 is CASTDAGVYYEQYF. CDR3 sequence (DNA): TGTGCCAGCACTGACGCGGGGGTTTATTACGAGCAGTACTTC.

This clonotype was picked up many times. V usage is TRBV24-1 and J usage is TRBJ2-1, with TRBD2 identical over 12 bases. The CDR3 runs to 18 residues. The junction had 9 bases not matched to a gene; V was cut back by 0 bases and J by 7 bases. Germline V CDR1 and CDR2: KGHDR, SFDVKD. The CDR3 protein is CATSDLKTSGRTLNEQFF. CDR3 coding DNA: TGTGCCACCAGTGATTTGAAGACTAGCGGGAGAACGTTGAATGAGCAGTTCTTC.

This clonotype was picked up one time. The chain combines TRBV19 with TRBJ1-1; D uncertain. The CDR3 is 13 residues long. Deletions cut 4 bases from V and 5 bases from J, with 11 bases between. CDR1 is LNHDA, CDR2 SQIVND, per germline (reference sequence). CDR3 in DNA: TGTGCCAGTAGTAGGGTCCCCGGGACTGAAGCTTTCTTT. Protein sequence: CASSRVPGTEAFF.

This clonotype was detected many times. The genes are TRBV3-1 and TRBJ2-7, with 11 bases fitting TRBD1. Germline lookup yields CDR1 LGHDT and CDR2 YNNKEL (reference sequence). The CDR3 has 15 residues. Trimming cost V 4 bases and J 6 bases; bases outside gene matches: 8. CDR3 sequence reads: CASSPVGTGGGEQYF. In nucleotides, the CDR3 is TGTGCCAGCAGCCCCGTTGGGACAGGGGGAGGCGAGCAGTACTTC.

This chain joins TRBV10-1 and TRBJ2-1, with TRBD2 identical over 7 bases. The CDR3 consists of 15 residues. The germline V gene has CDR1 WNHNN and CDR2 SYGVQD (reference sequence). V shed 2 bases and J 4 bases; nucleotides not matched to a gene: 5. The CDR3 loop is CASSEIGEGYNEQFF. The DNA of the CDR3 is TGCGCCAGCAGTGAGATCGGGGAGGGATACAATGAGCAGTTCTTC.

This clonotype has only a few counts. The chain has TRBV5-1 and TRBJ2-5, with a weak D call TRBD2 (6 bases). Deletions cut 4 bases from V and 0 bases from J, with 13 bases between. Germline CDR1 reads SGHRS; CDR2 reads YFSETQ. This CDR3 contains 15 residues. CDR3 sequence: CASSTGDQYQETQYF. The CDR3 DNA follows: TGCGCCAGCAGCACGGGAGATCAGTACCAAGAGACCCAGTACTTC.

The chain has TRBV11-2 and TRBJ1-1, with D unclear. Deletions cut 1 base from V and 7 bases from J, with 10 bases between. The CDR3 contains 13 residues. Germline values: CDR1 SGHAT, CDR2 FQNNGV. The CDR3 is CASSLGLFVEAFF. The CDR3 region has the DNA TGTGCCAGCAGCTTAGGGCTTTTCGTTGAAGCTTTCTTT. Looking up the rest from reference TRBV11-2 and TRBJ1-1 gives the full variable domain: EAGVAQSPRYKIIEKRQSVAFWCNPISGHATLYWYQQILGQGPKLLIQFQNNGVVDDSQLPKDRFSAERLKGVDSTLKIQPAKLEDSAVYLCASSLGLFVEAFFGQGTRLTVV.

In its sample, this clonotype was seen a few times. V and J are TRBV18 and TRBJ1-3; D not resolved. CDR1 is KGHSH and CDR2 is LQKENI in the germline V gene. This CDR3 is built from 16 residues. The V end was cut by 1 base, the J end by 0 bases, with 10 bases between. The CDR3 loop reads CASSPRRSNSGNTIYF. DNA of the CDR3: TGTGCCAGCTCACCACGACGGTCGAACTCTGGAAACACCATATATTTT.

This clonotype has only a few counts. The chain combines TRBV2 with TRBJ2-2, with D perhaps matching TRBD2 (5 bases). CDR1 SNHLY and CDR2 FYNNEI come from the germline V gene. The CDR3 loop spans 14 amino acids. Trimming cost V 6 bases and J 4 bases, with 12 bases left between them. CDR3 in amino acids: CASREVGSTGELFF. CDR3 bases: TGTGCCAGCAGGGAGGTAGGGTCCACCGGGGAGCTGTTTTTT.

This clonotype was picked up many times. The CDR3 here is CAIKLRETGPHNEQFF. The CDR3 region has the DNA TGTGCCATCAAACTTCGGGAGACAGGTCCCCACAATGAGCAGTTCTTC. The chain uses TRBV10-3 and TRBJ2-1, with D perhaps being TRBD1 or TRBD2 (6 bases each). The CDR3 length is 16 residues. CDR1 and CDR2 (germline): ENHRY, SYGVKD. V was pared by 7 bases and J by 5 bases, with 21 bases between.

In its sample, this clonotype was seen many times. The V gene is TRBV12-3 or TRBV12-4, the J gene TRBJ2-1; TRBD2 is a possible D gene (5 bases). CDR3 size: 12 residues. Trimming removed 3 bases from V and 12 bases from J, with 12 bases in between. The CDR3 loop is CASSFYLAGQFF. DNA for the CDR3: TGTGCCAGCAGTTTCTACTTGGCGGGGCAGTTCTTC.

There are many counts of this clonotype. CDR3 nucleotides: TGTGCCAGCAGCTTAGTTACCGCAGACTCTGGGGCCAACGTCCTGACTTTC. Translating it yields CASSLVTADSGANVLTF. V and J are TRBV7-9 and TRBJ2-6, with no clear D. The germline V gene has CDR1 SEHNR and CDR2 FQNEAQ (reference sequence). V was clipped by 1 base and J by 0 bases, with 10 bases between them. The CDR3 runs to 17 residues.